The clone carrying this T cell receptor beta chain showed up just once. Those enrolled, adults aged roughly 18 to 90 years, came from about two dozen US areas. Cohort assignment relied on participant-reported clinical history. Produced via immunoSEQ multiplex PCR; TCRdb's table is partial and in-frame only. Of around 500,000 clones in the sample, 70% to 90% are singletons; the top ten hold about 1.7%. The source of the sample is a study of blood T cell repertoires in COVID-19. The wider study: The United States, Italy and Spain provided the acute and convalescent COVID-19 samples.

The CDR3 covers 14 residues. In germline, CDR1 is LGHNT, CDR2 FRNRAP. The trim removed 2 bases at V and 6 bases at J, leaving 2 bases unmatched. The genes are TRBV12-5 and TRBJ2-2, with TRBD1 matching over 8 bases. Source material: PBMCs or T cells enriched from blood (not recorded which). The source of this sequence is a woman in her thirties or forties who had recovered from COVID-19. Here the CDR3 reads CASGLSGGAGELFF. CDR3 coding DNA: TGTGCTAGTGGTTTGTCAGGGGGCGCCGGGGAGCTGTTTTTT. Combining the CDR3 with reference TRBV12-5 and TRBJ2-2 gives the whole variable domain DARVTQTPRHKVTEMGQEVTMRCQPILGHNTVFWYRQTMMQGLELLAYFRNRAPLDDSGMPKDRFSAEMPDATLATLKIQPSEPRDSAVYFCASGLSGGAGELFFGEGSRLTVL.